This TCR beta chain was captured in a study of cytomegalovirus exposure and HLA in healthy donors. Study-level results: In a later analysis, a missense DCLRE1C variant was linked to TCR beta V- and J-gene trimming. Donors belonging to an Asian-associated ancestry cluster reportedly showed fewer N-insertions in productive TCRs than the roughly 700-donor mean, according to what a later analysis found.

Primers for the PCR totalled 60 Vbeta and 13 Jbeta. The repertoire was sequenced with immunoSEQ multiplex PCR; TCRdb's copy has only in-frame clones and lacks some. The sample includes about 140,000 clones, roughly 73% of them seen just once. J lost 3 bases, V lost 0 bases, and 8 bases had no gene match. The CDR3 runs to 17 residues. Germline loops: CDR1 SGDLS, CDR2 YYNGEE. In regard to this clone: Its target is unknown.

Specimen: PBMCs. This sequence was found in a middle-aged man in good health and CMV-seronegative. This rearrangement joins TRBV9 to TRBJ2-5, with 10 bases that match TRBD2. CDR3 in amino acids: CASSVGGNSGGEETQYF. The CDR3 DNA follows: TGTGCCAGCAGCGTAGGCGGAAACAGCGGGGGGGAAGAGACCCAGTACTTC.